This T cell receptor (beta chain) was captured in a study of CD8+ T cells in alopecia areata. Study findings and constraints: Under tofacitinib, fewer expanded CD8+ clones appeared among the top 100 scalp clones.

RNA was extracted and reverse transcribed into cDNA as the sequencing template. The assay was immunoSEQ multiplex PCR, and TCRdb's table has in-frame clones only and misses some. The table records about 270,000 clones, 60% of them present only once. Worth noting for this clone: Antigen unknown. Distinct nucleotide sequences in the sample also encode this CDR3.

Treatment indicated: oral pan-JAK inhibitor, 5-10 mg twice daily. The CDR3 is made up of 13 amino acids. Germline V gives CDR1 GTSNPN, CDR2 SVGIG (reference sequence). Trimming pared 0 bases from V and 3 bases from J, leaving 6 bases between. The sequences come from CD4+ T cells sorted from blood, collected around week 52, from a patient treated with tofacitinib. The TCR originated in a human donor with alopecia areata. V and J are TRBV30 and TRBJ1-5; no firm D call. The CDR3 region has the DNA TGTGCCTGGAGTGTTGACTCCAATCAGCCCCAGCATTTT. This codes for CAWSVDSNQPQHF.